This T cell receptor (beta chain) was obtained from a study of cytomegalovirus exposure and HLA in healthy donors. Study-level information: Most donors, just over 80% of several hundred genotyped, fell in the Caucasian-associated ancestry cluster. Findings and limits, study-wide: Many donors shared some public TCRs, even though most TCR sequences were rare.

Concerning this clone itself: The antigen is not known.

PCR was performed using 60 Vbeta and 13 Jbeta primers. Libraries were prepared by immunoSEQ multiplex PCR; TCRdb keeps only in-frame clonotypes and omits some of them. The sample carries just under 80,000 clones, around 84% recorded once. The receptor was derived from a middle-aged man in good health and CMV-seronegative. Sequences were obtained from PBMCs.

CDR3 protein: CASSLGGPRNQPQHF. CDR3 DNA sequence: TGTGCCAGCAGCTTGGGGGGCCCGAGGAATCAGCCCCAGCATTTT. This chain joins TRBV5-6 and TRBJ1-5, with D perhaps matching TRBD1 (5 bases). The V and J ends lost 0 bases and 4 bases respectively, with 11 bases between them. This CDR3 is 15 amino acids long. Per the germline V gene, CDR1 is SGHDT and CDR2 is YYEEEE.